This T cell receptor (beta chain) was sequenced for a study of T cell changes during pregnancy in multiple sclerosis. The germline V gene encodes CDR1 MNHEY and CDR2 SVGAGI. CDR3 size: 15 residues. Trimming stripped 4 bases from V and 3 bases from J, with 13 bases between. Sequencing used immunoSEQ multiplex PCR; TCRdb keeps in-frame clones, though not all of them. The sample consists of some 16,000 clones, approximately 80% of them appearing once. The chain is built from TRBV6-5 and TRBJ2-1; a weak D match, TRBD2 (6 bases). This clonotype was sampled from a female donor in good health, enrolled as a control in a pregnancy study. The material sequenced was CD8+ T cells from peripheral blood mononuclear cells, taken after pregnancy. The CDR3 loop is CASSSGDSRYNEQFF. For the CDR3, the DNA is TGTGCCAGCAGTTCGGGAGACAGTCGCTACAATGAGCAGTTCTTC.